Following are 8 T cell receptor beta chains from one sample sequenced in a study of beta chain features in type 1 diabetes. The study reverse transcribed the entire isolated RNA, so it sequenced expressed TCRB transcripts. Clones were sequenced by immunoSEQ multiplex PCR, and TCRdb holds only the in-frame ones, with some missing. The repertoire has hundreds of thousands of clones, around 10% of them found once; the top ten carry roughly 0.016%. Sequencing was performed on naive CD4+ T cells from blood. Receptor source: a woman aged 25 to 39 in good health.

This clone turned up a few times. The chain recombines TRBV7-6 with TRBJ2-2; maybe TRBD2 (5 bases). The V and J ends lost 0 bases and 6 bases respectively, with 8 bases between them. Germline V gives CDR1 SGHVS, CDR2 FNYEAQ. This CDR3 spans 14 amino acids. The CDR3 is CASSLAEVSGELFF. In nucleotides, the CDR3 is TGTGCCAGCAGCTTAGCGGAGGTATCCGGGGAGCTGTTTTTT.

This clone has a handful of counts. V usage is TRBV5-1 and J usage is TRBJ2-3, with 10 bases identical to TRBD2. This CDR3 region has 17 residues. Germline assignment: CDR1 SGHRS and CDR2 YFSETQ. V shed 0 bases, J shed 0 bases, and the junction held 4 bases outside the gene matches. The CDR3 nucleotides are TGCGCCAGCAGCTTGGCCGGGACTAGCGAGAGCACAGATACGCAGTATTTT. Its protein product is CASSLAGTSESTDTQYF.

The table lists this clone with a few counts. The chain is built from TRBV18 and TRBJ1-1; 7 bases line up with TRBD1. The CDR3 has 15 amino acids. In germline, CDR1 is KGHSH, CDR2 LQKENI. V trimming: 2 bases; J trimming: 0 bases; junction bases outside the gene matches: 3. The CDR3 DNA reads TGTGCCAGCTCACCAAAGGGACAGTTGAACACTGAAGCTTTCTTT. This codes for CASSPKGQLNTEAFF.

The chain couples TRBV7-8 to TRBJ2-7; D is unclear. The CDR3 totals 14 residues. Germline V gene lookup returns CDR1 SGHVS and CDR2 FQNEAQ. The V end lost 7 bases, the J end lost 2 bases, and 15 bases lay between the germline ends. CDR3 in amino acids: CASTWFLAPYEQYF. The CDR3 nucleotides read TGTGCCAGCACATGGTTTTTGGCCCCCTACGAGCAGTACTTC.

CDR3 protein: CSVGTVAGYTF. CDR3 nucleotide sequence: TGCAGCGTTGGGACAGTAGCGGGCTACACCTTC. The gene calls are TRBV29-1 and TRBJ1-2, with D possibly matching TRBD1 (6 bases). There are 11 residues in the CDR3. Germline V gene sequence: CDR1 SQVTM, CDR2 ANQGSEA. Deletions cut 4 bases from V and 8 bases from J, with 11 bases between.

V and J are TRBV28 and TRBJ2-5; 7 bases are shared with TRBD2. The CDR3 covers 14 residues. J was trimmed by 4 bases and V by 8 bases; bases with no gene match: 10. CDR1 and CDR2 (germline): MDHEN, SYDVKM. The CDR3 DNA sequence: TGTGCCAGCGGGAGGGGAGGGCCGTTAGAGACCCAGTACTTC. It codes for CASGRGGPLETQYF.

This clone was counted a few times. The chain recombines TRBV4-2 with TRBJ2-3, with TRBD1 matching 9 bases. This CDR3 has 14 residues. Germline-derived CDR1 and CDR2 are LGHNA and YNFKEQ. V was clipped by 5 bases and J by 6 bases; unmatched bases: 6. CDR3 in amino acids: CASSIRQGGDTQYF. The CDR3 DNA reads as TGTGCCAGCAGCATACGACAGGGGGGGGATACGCAGTATTTT.

This chain joins TRBV9 and TRBJ2-2; perhaps TRBD2 as D (5 bases). The CDR3 spans 14 residues. V dropped 2 bases and J dropped 7 bases, with 12 bases sitting between them. Germline V gives CDR1 SGDLS, CDR2 YYNGEE. This CDR3 is CASSVAPEGGELFF. The CDR3 bases are TGTGCCAGCAGCGTGGCACCAGAGGGCGGGGAGCTGTTTTTT.